This TCR beta chain was recovered during a study of blood T cells in healthy people across ages. Study-wide background: About one barcoded beta molecule was captured per two T cells (by template switching).

V dropped 5 bases and J dropped 2 bases, with 16 bases sitting between them. Germline loops: CDR1 SGHTA, CDR2 FQGNSA. There are 15 residues in the CDR3. Primers used in a second PCR of about 6 to 12 cycles were a sample-barcoded 5' primer and a J-beta primer mix. TCRdb reprocessed the 5' RACE reads with MiXCR, giving one entry per CDR3 protein. The repertoire holds about 900,000 distinct CDR3 sequences, with around two thirds as singletons. This TCR derives from a man aged 25-45 years in good health. This chain uses TRBV7-2 with TRBJ2-7; a weak D match, TRBD2 (5 bases). Input material: blood. For the CDR3, the DNA is TGTGCCAGCAGCCCGGGGTATTCCCTAACCTACGAGCAGTACTTC. It is translated as CASSPGYSLTYEQYF.